The rows below give T cell receptor beta chains drawn from one sample of a study of blood T cell repertoires in COVID-19. The repertoire was sequenced with immunoSEQ multiplex PCR; TCRdb's copy has only in-frame clones and lacks some. The data show around 130,000 clones, about four fifths seen once. Material for sequencing was peripheral blood. The source of these receptors is an older woman with acute or convalescent COVID-19. Each CDR3 is given without its conserved first and last residue. The order of the fields is V gene, D gene, J gene, CDR3 protein. The D gene is left open where the match is weak.

V gene: TRBV12-3/TRBV12-4; D gene: NA; J gene: TRBJ1-1; CDR3 protein: ASSPSGNTEAF
V gene: TRBV24-1; D gene: NA; J gene: TRBJ1-5; CDR3 protein: ATSELMTHASGERNQPQH
V gene: TRBV5-1; D gene: NA; J gene: TRBJ1-2; CDR3 protein: ASSLTADSNYGYT
V gene: TRBV13; D gene: NA; J gene: TRBJ1-2; CDR3 protein: ASSFQGNYGYT
V gene: TRBV2; D gene: TRBD1; J gene: TRBJ1-3; CDR3 protein: ATLKTGNTGNTIY
V gene: TRBV30; D gene: NA; J gene: TRBJ1-2; CDR3 protein: AWIRKGGYT
V gene: TRBV27; D gene: NA; J gene: TRBJ2-7; CDR3 protein: ASTSGHPTYEQY
V gene: TRBV19; D gene: NA; J gene: TRBJ1-5; CDR3 protein: ASSTGAGQPQH
V gene: TRBV4-1; D gene: NA; J gene: TRBJ1-5; CDR3 protein: ASSLLVAGNQPQH
V gene: TRBV5-1; D gene: NA; J gene: TRBJ1-1; CDR3 protein: ASSFYQGNTEAF
V gene: TRBV5-1; D gene: TRBD1; J gene: TRBJ1-2; CDR3 protein: ASSMGQGNYGYT
V gene: TRBV6-5; D gene: TRBD1; J gene: TRBJ1-2; CDR3 protein: ASTTQGGARGYT
V gene: TRBV2; D gene: TRBD1; J gene: TRBJ2-3; CDR3 protein: ASSPGQAPTDTQY
V gene: TRBV10-3; D gene: TRBD1; J gene: TRBJ1-1; CDR3 protein: AISEPRTGLGTEAF
V gene: TRBV20-1; D gene: NA; J gene: TRBJ1-1; CDR3 protein: SARRDTEAF
V gene: TRBV27; D gene: NA; J gene: TRBJ1-1; CDR3 protein: ASSYREGLSEAF
V gene: TRBV27; D gene: TRBD1; J gene: TRBJ1-5; CDR3 protein: ASRGQGTGNQPQH
V gene: TRBV6-2/TRBV6-3; D gene: NA; J gene: TRBJ2-4; CDR3 protein: ASSYSSIQY
V gene: TRBV5-6; D gene: TRBD1; J gene: TRBJ1-4; CDR3 protein: ASSLLQTGVAKLF
V gene: TRBV6-5; D gene: NA; J gene: TRBJ2-1; CDR3 protein: ASRVGRYNEQF
V gene: TRBV19; D gene: TRBD1; J gene: TRBJ2-5; CDR3 protein: ASAPGQGKTQY
V gene: TRBV6-2/TRBV6-3; D gene: NA; J gene: TRBJ1-5; CDR3 protein: ASSLQGPSNQPQH
V gene: TRBV5-1; D gene: TRBD2; J gene: TRBJ2-2; CDR3 protein: ASSWGLAGANTGELF
V gene: TRBV6-5; D gene: TRBD1; J gene: TRBJ1-2; CDR3 protein: ASSSLDRGPYGYT
V gene: TRBV19; D gene: NA; J gene: TRBJ1-2; CDR3 protein: ASSIGQGLEGYT
V gene: TRBV7-8; D gene: NA; J gene: TRBJ1-1; CDR3 protein: ASSLQGEAF
V gene: TRBV5-6; D gene: TRBD1; J gene: TRBJ2-6; CDR3 protein: ASSPRTGATGANVLT
V gene: TRBV5-6; D gene: NA; J gene: TRBJ1-6; CDR3 protein: ASTPSLTGSASPLH
V gene: TRBV18; D gene: NA; J gene: TRBJ1-1; CDR3 protein: ASSPDSLIEAF
V gene: TRBV7-2; D gene: NA; J gene: TRBJ1-2; CDR3 protein: ASSLGYRSRYPYGYT
V gene: TRBV7-3; D gene: NA; J gene: TRBJ2-2; CDR3 protein: ASSLRYTGELF
V gene: TRBV7-9; D gene: NA; J gene: TRBJ2-7; CDR3 protein: ASSSRQRLY
V gene: TRBV27; D gene: TRBD1; J gene: TRBJ1-6; CDR3 protein: ASRHRTGDSPLH
V gene: TRBV7-3; D gene: NA; J gene: TRBJ2-1; CDR3 protein: ASSLYAGTNEQF
V gene: TRBV6-5; D gene: NA; J gene: TRBJ1-4; CDR3 protein: ASSRGGEKLF
V gene: TRBV30; D gene: NA; J gene: TRBJ1-2; CDR3 protein: AWSVLGIGRDYT
V gene: TRBV2; D gene: TRBD1; J gene: TRBJ1-1; CDR3 protein: ASSRDRGGGEAF
V gene: TRBV5-1; D gene: NA; J gene: TRBJ1-2; CDR3 protein: ASSSRQDQGGGYT
V gene: TRBV18; D gene: TRBD1; J gene: TRBJ1-1; CDR3 protein: ASSPPGQGTEAF
V gene: TRBV10-1; D gene: NA; J gene: TRBJ1-2; CDR3 protein: ASSVPGD
V gene: TRBV7-2; D gene: TRBD1; J gene: TRBJ1-5; CDR3 protein: ASSLATGRNQPQH
V gene: TRBV3-1/TRBV3-2; D gene: TRBD2; J gene: TRBJ2-7; CDR3 protein: ASSQWGTRAYEQY
V gene: TRBV7-6; D gene: TRBD1; J gene: TRBJ2-2; CDR3 protein: ASSPRQGARTGELF
V gene: TRBV28; D gene: TRBD1; J gene: TRBJ2-3; CDR3 protein: ASVHKGAPHRNTQY
V gene: TRBV18; D gene: NA; J gene: TRBJ1-5; CDR3 protein: ASSPVDQPQH
V gene: TRBV19; D gene: NA; J gene: TRBJ2-3; CDR3 protein: ASGTASTDTQY
V gene: TRBV5-1; D gene: NA; J gene: TRBJ1-2; CDR3 protein: ASSLGEGLRGYT
V gene: TRBV10-2; D gene: TRBD1; J gene: TRBJ1-1; CDR3 protein: ASSVNAGQGTNTEAF
V gene: TRBV5-1; D gene: NA; J gene: TRBJ1-1; CDR3 protein: ASSLVYGQNMNTEAF
V gene: TRBV19; D gene: NA; J gene: TRBJ1-6; CDR3 protein: ASSQVKGSPLH
V gene: TRBV5-1; D gene: NA; J gene: TRBJ1-1; CDR3 protein: ASSPVGNTEAF
V gene: TRBV5-1; D gene: NA; J gene: TRBJ1-2; CDR3 protein: ASSQAGRVYGYT
V gene: TRBV5-6; D gene: TRBD1; J gene: TRBJ1-4; CDR3 protein: ASSWAGTGEKKLF
V gene: TRBV18; D gene: TRBD1; J gene: TRBJ1-1; CDR3 protein: ASSPPTGNEAF
V gene: TRBV7-3; D gene: NA; J gene: TRBJ1-2; CDR3 protein: ASSFGGNGDGYT
V gene: TRBV30; D gene: NA; J gene: TRBJ2-5; CDR3 protein: AWSVNARGQY
V gene: TRBV2; D gene: TRBD2; J gene: TRBJ2-5; CDR3 protein: ASNGGGGQETQY